Following are 32 T cell receptor beta chains from one sample sequenced in a study of blood T cell repertoires in COVID-19. Sequencing was performed with immunoSEQ multiplex PCR; in TCRdb, only in-frame clones are kept and a portion is missing. The sample shows tens of thousands of clones, 70% to 90% of them seen only once. Sequenced material: peripheral blood. Receptor source: a man over 45 with COVID-19, enrolled during active disease.

The gene calls are TRBV18 and TRBJ2-7; D not resolved. Germline CDR1 is KGHSH and CDR2 is LQKENI. The CDR3 is made up of 15 amino acids. Trimming stripped 6 bases from V and 0 bases from J, with 15 bases between. As DNA, the CDR3 is TGTGCCAGCTCTAATCTGCAGGTCCGCTCCTACGAGCAGTACTTC. Amino acids: CASSNLQVRSYEQYF.

This chain uses TRBV30 with TRBJ1-1; the D is unclear. V lost 3 bases and J 2 bases, leaving 10 bases between the germline ends. In germline, CDR1 is GTSNPN, CDR2 SVGIG (reference sequence). This CDR3 contains 13 residues. The CDR3 spells CAWRDYRNTEAFF. The CDR3 DNA sequence: TGTGCCTGGAGGGACTACCGAAACACTGAAGCTTTCTTT.

The chain is built from TRBV30 and TRBJ1-5, with D perhaps TRBD1 (5 bases). The CDR3 is 15 amino acids. Trimming took 1 base from V and 4 from J, leaving 14 bases between them. Germline lookup yields CDR1 GTSNPN and CDR2 SVGIG (reference sequence). The CDR3 sequence: CAWSERGDLNQPQHF. CDR3 nucleotides: TGTGCCTGGAGTGAGCGGGGGGATCTAAATCAGCCCCAGCATTTT.

The chain joins TRBV6-4 to TRBJ2-1; TRBD1 matches 7 bases. The germline V gene encodes CDR1 MRHNA and CDR2 SNTAGT. The CDR3 contains 13 residues. J was trimmed by 6 bases and V by 3 bases; bases with no gene match: 2. The CDR3, as DNA: TGTGCCAGCAGTGAAACAGGGGTCAATGAGCAGTTCTTC. Translated, it gives CASSETGVNEQFF.

This rearrangement joins TRBV27 to TRBJ2-6; D is possibly TRBD2 (5 bases). The CDR3 extends over 15 amino acids. Germline CDR1 is MNHEY and CDR2 is SMNVEV (reference sequence). V lost 3 bases and J 3 bases, leaving 9 bases between the germline ends. This CDR3 is CASSFGGGGANVLTF. The CDR3 region has the DNA TGTGCCAGCAGTTTCGGAGGAGGTGGGGCCAACGTCCTGACTTTC.

The chain employs TRBV27 and TRBJ1-1; D is unresolved. CDR3 length: 19 residues. CDR1 is MNHEY, CDR2 SMNVEV, per germline (reference sequence). V was clipped by 0 bases and J by 3 bases, with 23 bases between them. The CDR3 region is CASSLSVPKFSPRDTEAFF. CDR3 in DNA: TGTGCCAGCAGTTTATCAGTCCCAAAGTTTTCCCCGCGGGACACTGAAGCTTTCTTT.

The V and J genes are TRBV28 and TRBJ1-2, with TRBD1 matching over 7 bases. V shed 4 bases and J 7 bases; nucleotides not matched to a gene: 6. Germline CDR1 and CDR2: MDHEN and SYDVKM. This CDR3 has 13 amino acids. The CDR3 DNA is TGTGCCAGCAGTTGGAACAGGGGTGCTGGCTACACCTTC. This sequence encodes CASSWNRGAGYTF.

This clone has more than one count but fewer than ten. This chain links TRBV9 with TRBJ2-7, with D possibly being TRBD2 (6 bases). This CDR3 spans 11 amino acids. Per germline, CDR1 SGDLS and CDR2 YYNGEE. CDR3 DNA sequence: TGTGTTGGGGGGTACCTTGGCGAGCAGTACTTC. Its protein is CVGGYLGEQYF.

The chain carries TRBV18 and TRBJ1-5, with a tentative D call TRBD1 (6 bases). The V and J ends lost 3 bases and 3 bases respectively, with 15 bases between them. Germline-derived CDR1 and CDR2 are KGHSH and LQKENI. The CDR3 covers 16 residues. The CDR3 DNA is TGTGCCAGCTCACCCAATACAGGGCTTTTCAATCAGCCCCAGCATTTT. Translated: CASSPNTGLFNQPQHF.

The chain uses TRBV3-1 (or the pseudogene TRBV3-2) and TRBJ1-1, with D perhaps TRBD1 (5 bases). The CDR3 spans 10 residues. Germline CDR1 reads LGHDT; CDR2 reads YNNKEL (reference sequence). V was cut by 6 bases and J by 8 bases, with 7 bases left in between. The CDR3 reads CASRTEEAFF. As DNA, the CDR3 is TGTGCCAGCAGGACAGAAGAAGCTTTCTTT.

The V call is TRBV4-2, the J call TRBJ2-1; TRBD2 is a possible D gene (5 bases). V was trimmed by 3 bases and J by 0 bases, leaving 12 bases between them. This CDR3 is built from 16 residues. Germline V gene lookup returns CDR1 LGHNA and CDR2 YNFKEQ. This chain's CDR3 is CASSQDSSYSYNEQFF. In nucleotides, the CDR3 is TGTGCCAGCAGCCAGGACTCAAGCTACTCCTACAATGAGCAGTTCTTC.

This clone was detected only once. The V gene is TRBV7-9, the J gene TRBJ2-3, with 12 bases that match TRBD1. Germline V gene lookup returns CDR1 SEHNR and CDR2 FQNEAQ (reference sequence). J lost 4 bases, V lost 4 bases, and 9 bases had no gene match. The CDR3 is made up of 17 amino acids. The CDR3 sequence is CASSSLRDRGQADTQYF. The CDR3 bases are TGTGCCAGCAGCTCCCTCCGGGACAGGGGGCAGGCAGATACGCAGTATTTT.

V gene TRBV7-2 combines with J gene TRBJ1-5; TRBD1 agrees at 8 bases. V lost 2 bases and J lost 6; bases outside the gene matches: 9. The CDR3 runs 16 residues. Germline-derived CDR1 and CDR2 are SGHTA and FQGNSA. The DNA for the CDR3 is TGTGCCAGCAGCTTACCCCCCACAGGGGGTGGTCAGCCCCAGCATTTT. It translates to CASSLPPTGGGQPQHF.

This chain uses TRBV27 with TRBJ2-1; 7 nucleotides align to TRBD1. The CDR3 is made up of 15 amino acids. Trimming at V came to 6 bases and at J to 3 bases, leaving 8 bases not matched to a gene. Germline CDR1 MNHEY, CDR2 SMNVEV (reference sequence). CDR3 sequence (DNA): TGTGCCAGCAGAGGGGACAGAAAAATCTACAATGAGCAGTTCTTC. Translated, it gives CASRGDRKIYNEQFF.

The gene calls are TRBV4-1 and TRBJ2-2; no clear D gene. From germline, CDR1 is MGHRA and CDR2 YSYEKL. Trimming pared 2 bases from V and 0 bases from J, leaving 7 bases between. CDR3 length equals 15 residues. This CDR3 reads CASSQSGANTGELFF. DNA for the CDR3: TGCGCCAGCAGCCAATCAGGTGCGAACACCGGGGAGCTGTTTTTT.

This clone showed up just once. This chain joins TRBV4-1 and TRBJ1-5; a weak D match, TRBD1 (5 bases). Germline assignment: CDR1 MGHRA and CDR2 YSYEKL. V shed 0 bases and J shed 4 bases, with 13 bases lying between them. CDR3 size: 16 residues. CDR3 bases: TGCGCCAGCAGCCAAGACGACGCAGGGCCGAATCAGCCCCAGCATTTT. Its protein is CASSQDDAGPNQPQHF.

This chain links TRBV4-1 with TRBJ1-4, with TRBD1 identical over 7 bases. Germline CDR1 reads MGHRA; CDR2 reads YSYEKL. This CDR3 region has 15 residues. Trimming removed 7 bases from V and 0 bases from J; junction bases left unmatched: 5. CDR3 sequence: CASTSQGATNEKLFF. Written as DNA, the CDR3 is TGCGCCAGCACCTCTCAGGGGGCAACTAATGAAAAACTGTTTTTT.

V and J are TRBV6-5 and TRBJ2-2; D is possibly TRBD1 (5 bases). The CDR3 covers 15 residues. Germline CDR1 reads MNHEY; CDR2 reads SVGAGI. V was clipped by 6 bases and J by 0 bases, with 11 bases between them. DNA for the CDR3: TGTGCCAGCAGCGGACAACTCGCGAACACCGGGGAGCTGTTTTTT. It encodes CASSGQLANTGELFF.

V gene TRBV5-4 combines with J gene TRBJ1-3; D not resolved. This CDR3 has 14 amino acids. The V and J ends lost 0 bases and 2 bases respectively, with 6 bases between them. The V gene's germline CDR1 is SGHNT and CDR2 YYREEE (reference sequence). The CDR3 loop reads CASSLDRTGNTIYF. The CDR3, as DNA: TGTGCCAGCAGCTTGGACAGAACTGGAAACACCATATATTTT. The full variable domain, in which reference TRBV5-4 and TRBJ1-3 provide the parts outside the CDR3, is ETGVTQSPTHLIKTRGQQVTLRCSSQSGHNTVSWYQQALGQGPQFIFQYYREEENGRGNFPPRFSGLQFPNYSSELNVNALELDDSALYLCASSLDRTGNTIYFGEGSWLTVV.

This clone was detected a few times. The genes are TRBV7-2 and TRBJ2-3, with D unclear. This CDR3 is built from 16 residues. Trimming stripped 0 bases from V and 0 bases from J, with 10 bases between. In germline, CDR1 is SGHTA, CDR2 FQGNSA. The CDR3 bases are TGTGCCAGCAGCTTAGCGTGGCGGTTAAGCACAGATACGCAGTATTTT. It codes for CASSLAWRLSTDTQYF.

The chain joins TRBV19 to TRBJ1-1, with D perhaps matching TRBD1 (5 bases). The CDR3 extends over 15 amino acids. Germline V gene lookup returns CDR1 LNHDA and CDR2 SQIVND (reference sequence). V was clipped by 11 bases and J by 0 bases, with 19 bases between them. The CDR3 nucleotides are TGTGCCTCATGCCACGGGGGACTCATGAACACTGAAGCTTTCTTT. Translated: CASCHGGLMNTEAFF. The entire variable domain, with the rest obtained from reference TRBV19 and TRBJ1-1, is as follows: DGGITQSPKYLFRKEGQNVTLSCEQNLNHDAMYWYRQDPGQGLRLIYYSQIVNDFQKGDIAEGYSVSREKKESFPLTVTSAQKNPTAFYLCASCHGGLMNTEAFFGQGTRLTVV.

The J gene is TRBJ1-6, the V gene TRBV9, with D tentatively TRBD1 (6 bases). V was clipped by 4 bases and J by 6 bases, with 11 bases between them. Germline CDR1 is SGDLS and CDR2 is YYNGEE. The CDR3 contains 14 residues. Here the CDR3 DNA reads TGTGCCAGCAGCTTCGGACAGCCTAATTCACCCCTCCACTTT. Its translation: CASSFGQPNSPLHF.

J is TRBJ1-3 and V is TRBV6-2 or TRBV6-3; D uncertain. Trimming cost V 2 bases and J 0 bases, with 11 bases left between them. The CDR3 has 16 residues. The germline CDR1 and CDR2 sequences are MNHEY and SVGEGT. The DNA of the CDR3 is TGTGCCAGCAGTTACGCGGCAGATAACTCTGGAAACACCATATATTTT. Protein: CASSYAADNSGNTIYF.

This chain joins TRBV11-3 and TRBJ1-1; D ambiguous. This CDR3 contains 13 residues. With 3 bases removed from V and 10 bases from J, the gap between germline ends came to 15 bases. CDR1 SGHNT and CDR2 YENEEA come from the germline V gene. The CDR3 DNA reads as TGTGCCAGCAGCTTGATATCAGGATCTGGAGCTTTCTTT. Translation gives CASSLISGSGAFF.

This chain uses TRBV6-2 or TRBV6-3 with TRBJ1-5; a weak D match, TRBD1 (6 bases). CDR3 length equals 14 residues. Germline V gene lookup returns CDR1 MNHEY and CDR2 SVGEGT. V lost 5 bases and J 1 base, leaving 9 bases between the germline ends. The CDR3 here is CASSKGGSNQPQHF. The DNA for the CDR3 is TGTGCCAGCAGTAAGGGGGGGAGCAATCAGCCCCAGCATTTT.

The gene calls are TRBV6-2 or TRBV6-3 and TRBJ2-5, with a tentative D call TRBD2 (7 bases). Germline values: CDR1 MNHEY, CDR2 SVGEGT. CDR3 length: 16 amino acids. The ends were cut back, 2 bases at V and 2 bases at J, with 15 bases in the middle. CDR3 coding DNA: TGTGCCAGCAGTTACGTCCCGGGGGGCCCTCAAGAGACCCAGTACTTC. Its translation: CASSYVPGGPQETQYF.

The table lists this clone with a few counts. The chain combines TRBV5-1 with TRBJ1-4; 7 bases align to TRBD1. This CDR3 spans 14 amino acids. Germline V gives CDR1 SGHRS, CDR2 YFSETQ. V trimming: 3 bases; J trimming: 1 base; junction bases outside the gene matches: 0. For the CDR3, the DNA is TGCGCCAGCAGCTCAGGGGGAACTAATGAAAAACTGTTTTTT. Its translation: CASSSGGTNEKLFF. Full variable domain (remainder filled in from reference TRBV5-1 and TRBJ1-4): KAGVTQTPRYLIKTRGQQVTLSCSPISGHRSVSWYQQTPGQGLQFLFEYFSETQRNKGNFPGRFSGRQFSNSRSEMNVSTLELGDSALYLCASSSGGTNEKLFFGSGTQLSVL.

V is TRBV24-1 and J is TRBJ2-2, with 8 nucleotides matching TRBD1. V dropped 5 bases and J dropped 6; count of bases not matched to a gene: 13. The CDR3 consists of 17 residues. The germline gives CDR1 KGHDR, CDR2 SFDVKD. The CDR3 sequence is CATSAGQGFPGAGELFF. CDR3 in DNA: TGTGCCACCAGTGCCGGACAGGGTTTTCCCGGAGCCGGGGAGCTGTTTTTT.

The chain joins TRBV12-3 or TRBV12-4 to TRBJ1-2, with TRBD1 matching 7 bases. CDR3 length equals 12 residues. With 6 bases clipped from V and 4 bases from J, the junction kept 2 bases outside the gene matches. In DNA, the CDR3 is TGTGCCAGCAGAAGGGACAGCTATGGCTACACCTTC. As protein: CASRRDSYGYTF.

The chain carries TRBV9 and TRBJ2-7; 7 bases agree with TRBD1. The CDR3 runs 14 residues. CDR1 and CDR2 (germline): SGDLS, YYNGEE. Trimming at V came to 2 bases and at J to 1 base, leaving 3 bases not matched to a gene. The CDR3 region is CASSVGQISYEQYF. As DNA, the CDR3 is TGTGCCAGCAGCGTGGGACAGATTTCCTACGAGCAGTACTTC.

The gene calls are TRBV15 and TRBJ2-6; possible D gene TRBD2, 5 bases. Trimming took 0 bases from V and 17 from J, leaving 17 bases between them. The CDR3 length is 14 residues. Germline CDR1 is LNHNV and CDR2 is YYDKDF (reference sequence). Written as DNA, the CDR3 is TGTGCCACCAGCAGAGACGTTGGAGGCCAACGTTTGACTTTC. This codes for CATSRDVGGQRLTF.

This clone was seen once. CDR3 residues: CAWSTQQGWQPQHF. The CDR3 DNA sequence: TGTGCCTGGAGTACCCAACAGGGTTGGCAGCCCCAGCATTTT. V is TRBV30 and J is TRBJ1-5, with D maybe TRBD1 (6 bases). Germline lookup yields CDR1 GTSNPN and CDR2 SVGIG (reference sequence). The CDR3 spans 14 residues. The V and J ends lost 2 bases and 7 bases respectively, with 15 bases between them.